A single sample is the source of the 11 T cell receptor beta chains below, sequenced in a study of blood T cell repertoires in COVID-19. Assay used: immunoSEQ multiplex PCR; TCRdb lists only in-frame clones, some missing. The profile shows a few hundred thousand clones, 80% to 90% of them singletons. The sequenced sample consisted of peripheral blood. Every receptor here comes from a man younger than 45 with active or convalescent COVID-19.

Turning to this clone: The sample holds other DNA sequences that translate to the same CDR3. This chain uses TRBV6-5 with TRBJ1-1; a possible D gene is TRBD1 (5 bases). This CDR3 is built from 14 residues. CDR1 is MNHEY, CDR2 SVGAGI, per germline. Trimming removed 0 bases from V and 4 bases from J, with 9 bases in between. The CDR3 loop reads CASSYSGGGTEAFF. The CDR3 region has the DNA TGTGCCAGCAGTTACTCGGGGGGTGGCACTGAAGCTTTCTTT.

V usage is TRBV7-2 and J usage is TRBJ1-1; D gene uncertain. Between the trimmed V and J ends, which lost 1 base and 8 bases, there was a span of 14 bases. The CDR3 spans 14 residues. The germline CDR1 and CDR2 sequences are SGHTA and FQGNSA. The CDR3 is CASSLVRYGREAFF. CDR3 nucleotides: TGTGCCAGCAGCTTAGTACGGTACGGGAGGGAAGCTTTCTTT.

This chain uses TRBV11-2 with TRBJ1-5; D is unresolved. This CDR3 comprises 15 residues. V lost 1 base to trimming and J lost 3 bases, with 10 bases between them. CDR1 and CDR2 (germline): SGHAT, FQNNGV. The DNA for the CDR3 is TGTGCCAGCAGCTTAGTCACGGGGTTCAATCAGCCCCAGCATTTT. Residues: CASSLVTGFNQPQHF.

The chain recombines TRBV4-1 with TRBJ1-2; 7 bases align to TRBD1. The junction had 13 bases not matched to a gene; V was cut back by 1 base and J by 8 bases. Germline V gives CDR1 MGHRA, CDR2 YSYEKL. There are 16 residues in the CDR3. The CDR3 sequence is CASSQVGTAAPHGYTF. In DNA, the CDR3 is TGCGCCAGCAGCCAAGTTGGGACAGCCGCCCCTCACGGCTACACCTTC.

This clone has only a few counts. This specimen includes other DNA sequences encoding the same CDR3. The V and J genes are TRBV10-1 and TRBJ1-5; D is perhaps TRBD1 (5 bases). The CDR3 consists of 13 residues. The V end lost 6 bases, the J end lost 5 bases, and 11 bases lay between the germline ends. Germline V lookup: CDR1 WNHNN, CDR2 SYGVQD (reference sequence). CDR3 loop: CASSRDRDQPQHF. Written as DNA, the CDR3 is TGCGCCAGCAGCCGCGACAGAGATCAGCCCCAGCATTTT.

The chain employs TRBV4-2 and TRBJ2-1; 7 bases line up with TRBD2. This CDR3 spans 15 amino acids. V trimming: 1 base; J trimming: 5 bases; junction bases outside the gene matches: 5. Germline V gives CDR1 LGHNA, CDR2 YNFKEQ. DNA for the CDR3: TGTGCCAGCAGCCAAGCCGGGACTAATGACAATGAGCAGTTCTTC. Translating gives CASSQAGTNDNEQFF.

The chain employs TRBV30 and TRBJ2-1, with D possibly matching TRBD1 (7 bases). The V gene lost 3 bases and the J gene lost 15 bases, with 18 bases spanning the gap. The CDR3 covers 12 residues. Per the germline V gene, CDR1 is GTSNPN and CDR2 is SVGIG (reference sequence). CDR3 sequence: CAWSVTGDSGFF. The CDR3 nucleotides read TGTGCCTGGAGCGTAACAGGGGACTCAGGGTTCTTC.

The chain carries TRBV7-9 and TRBJ2-7; 11 bases map to TRBD1. The germline V gene encodes CDR1 SEHNR and CDR2 FQNEAQ (reference sequence). V shed 5 bases, J shed 4 bases, and the junction held 10 bases outside the gene matches. CDR3 size: 16 residues. The CDR3 region has the DNA TGTGCCAGCAGCCGGCCCCGGGACAGGGGGAATTACGAGCAGTACTTC. Translated: CASSRPRDRGNYEQYF.

This clone was found once. The V and J genes are TRBV6-5 and TRBJ2-2; TRBD2 might be the D (6 bases). The CDR3 runs 15 residues. Deletions cut 5 bases from V and 0 bases from J, with 10 bases between. Per the germline V gene, CDR1 is MNHEY and CDR2 is SVGAGI. This CDR3 is CASSPTRTNTGELFF. The CDR3 region has the DNA TGTGCCAGCAGTCCGACTAGAACGAACACCGGGGAGCTGTTTTTT.

The chain couples TRBV14 to TRBJ2-3; the D is unclear. V was pared by 0 bases and J by 13 bases, with 14 bases between. This CDR3 contains 13 residues. Germline V CDR1 and CDR2: SGHDN, FVKESK. The CDR3: CASSQDTEWLKYF. CDR3 DNA: TGTGCCAGCAGCCAAGATACCGAGTGGTTGAAGTATTTT.

This chain links TRBV9 with TRBJ1-4, with 9 bases aligning to TRBD1. CDR1 is SGDLS and CDR2 is YYNGEE in the germline V gene. The J segment lost 5 bases and the V segment lost 4 bases, leaving 6 bases of the junction unmatched. The CDR3 length is 15 residues. In DNA form, the CDR3 reads TGTGCCAGCAGCTCAGATGGGACAGGGAATGAAAAACTGTTTTTT. Amino acids: CASSSDGTGNEKLFF.